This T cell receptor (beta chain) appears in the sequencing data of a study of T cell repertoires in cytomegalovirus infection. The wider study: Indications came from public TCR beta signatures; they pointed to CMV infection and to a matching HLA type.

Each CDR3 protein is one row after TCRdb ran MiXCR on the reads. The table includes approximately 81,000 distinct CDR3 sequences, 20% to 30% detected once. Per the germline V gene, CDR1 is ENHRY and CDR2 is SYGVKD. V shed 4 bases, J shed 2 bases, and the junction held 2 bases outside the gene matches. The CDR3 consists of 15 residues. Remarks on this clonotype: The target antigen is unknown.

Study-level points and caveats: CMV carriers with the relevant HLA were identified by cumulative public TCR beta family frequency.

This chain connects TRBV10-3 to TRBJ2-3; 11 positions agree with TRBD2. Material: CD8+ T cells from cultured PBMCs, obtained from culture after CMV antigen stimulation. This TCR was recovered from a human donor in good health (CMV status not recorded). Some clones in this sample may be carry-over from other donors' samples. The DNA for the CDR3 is TGTGCCATCAGTGTAGCGGGAGGGCCCACAGATACGCAGTATTTT. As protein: CAISVAGGPTDTQYF.